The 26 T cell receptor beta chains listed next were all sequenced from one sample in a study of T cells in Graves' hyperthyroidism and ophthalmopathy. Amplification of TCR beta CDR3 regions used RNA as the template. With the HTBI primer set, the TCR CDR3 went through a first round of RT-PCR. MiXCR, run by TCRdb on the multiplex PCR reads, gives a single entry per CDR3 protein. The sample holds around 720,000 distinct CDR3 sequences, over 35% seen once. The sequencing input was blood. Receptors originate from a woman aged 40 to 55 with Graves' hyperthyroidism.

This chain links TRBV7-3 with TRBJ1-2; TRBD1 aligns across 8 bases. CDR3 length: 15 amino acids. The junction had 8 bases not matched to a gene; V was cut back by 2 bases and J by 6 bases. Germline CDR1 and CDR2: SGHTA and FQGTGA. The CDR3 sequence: CASSLGGQGGDGYTF. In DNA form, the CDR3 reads TGTGCCAGCAGCTTAGGCGGACAGGGCGGAGATGGCTACACCTTC.

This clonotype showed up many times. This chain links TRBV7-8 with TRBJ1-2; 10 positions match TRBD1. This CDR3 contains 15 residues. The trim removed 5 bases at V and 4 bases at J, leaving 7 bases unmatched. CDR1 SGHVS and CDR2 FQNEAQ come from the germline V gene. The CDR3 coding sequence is TGTGCCAGCAGCCTCTCCGGGACAGGGGTCTATGGCTACACCTTC. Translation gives CASSLSGTGVYGYTF.

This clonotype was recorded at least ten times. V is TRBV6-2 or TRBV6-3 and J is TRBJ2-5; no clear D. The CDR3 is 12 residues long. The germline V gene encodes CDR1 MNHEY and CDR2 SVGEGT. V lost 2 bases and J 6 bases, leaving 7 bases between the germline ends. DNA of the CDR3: TGTGCCAGCAGTTACACCCGCAAGACCCAGTACTTC. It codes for CASSYTRKTQYF.

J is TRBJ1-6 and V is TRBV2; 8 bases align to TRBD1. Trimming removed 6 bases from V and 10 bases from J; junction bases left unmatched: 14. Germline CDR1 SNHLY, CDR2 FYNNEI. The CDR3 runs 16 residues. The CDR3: CASSSTGASLTSPLHF. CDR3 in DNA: TGTGCCAGCAGCTCGACAGGGGCTTCCCTTACCTCACCCCTCCACTTT.

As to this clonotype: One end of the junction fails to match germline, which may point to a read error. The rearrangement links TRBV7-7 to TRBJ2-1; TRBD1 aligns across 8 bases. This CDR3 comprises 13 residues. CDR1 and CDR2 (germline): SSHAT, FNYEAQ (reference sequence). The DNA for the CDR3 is TGTGCTAGCAGTCCGACAGGGGTTAGTGAGCAGTTCTTC. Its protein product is CASSPTGVSEQFF.

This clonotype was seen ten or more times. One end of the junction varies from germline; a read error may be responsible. The CDR3 loop is CASSNSGGPGEQYF. The CDR3 DNA sequence: TGTGCCAGCAGTAATAGCGGTGGACCCGGAGAGCAGTACTTC. V gene TRBV10-3 combines with J gene TRBJ2-7; D may be TRBD2 (6 bases). The CDR3 runs 14 residues. Germline CDR1 is ENHRY and CDR2 is SYGVKD.

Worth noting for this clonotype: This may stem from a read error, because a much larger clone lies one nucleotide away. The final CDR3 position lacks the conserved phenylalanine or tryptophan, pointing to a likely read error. DNA for the CDR3: TGCAGCGTTGAAATCGGAGGTCGGGGGGGGATCTACGAGCAGTACCTC. It codes for CSVEIGGRGGIYEQYL. The rearrangement links TRBV29-1 to TRBJ2-7; TRBD2 agrees at 8 bases. CDR1 and CDR2 from the germline V gene are SQVTM and ANQGSEA. V shed 2 bases and J 3 bases; nucleotides not matched to a gene: 12. This CDR3 is built from 16 residues.

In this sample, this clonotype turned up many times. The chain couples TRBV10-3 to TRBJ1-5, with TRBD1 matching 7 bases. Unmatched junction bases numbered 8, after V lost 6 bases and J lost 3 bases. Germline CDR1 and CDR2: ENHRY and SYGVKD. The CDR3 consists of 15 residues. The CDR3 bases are TGTGCCATCAGCAGAGAACAGGGGCACAATCAGCCCCAGCATTTT. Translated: CAISREQGHNQPQHF.

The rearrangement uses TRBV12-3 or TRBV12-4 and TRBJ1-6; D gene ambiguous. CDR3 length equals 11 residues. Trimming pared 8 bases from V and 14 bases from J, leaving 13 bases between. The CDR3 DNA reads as TGTGCCAGCCGACGGTCGGGGACCCTCCACTTT. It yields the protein CASRRSGTLHF.

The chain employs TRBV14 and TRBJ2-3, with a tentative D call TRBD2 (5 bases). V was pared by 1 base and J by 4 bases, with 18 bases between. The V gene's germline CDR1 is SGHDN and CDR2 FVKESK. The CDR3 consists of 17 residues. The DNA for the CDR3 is TGTGCCAGCAGCCAAGGGTACGAGGGTCTAGCCGCAGATACGCAGTATTTT. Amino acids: CASSQGYEGLAADTQYF.

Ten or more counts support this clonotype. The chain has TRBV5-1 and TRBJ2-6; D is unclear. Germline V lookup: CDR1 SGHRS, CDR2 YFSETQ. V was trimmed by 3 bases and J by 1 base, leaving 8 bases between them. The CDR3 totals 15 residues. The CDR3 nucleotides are TGCGCCAGCAGCTCGCTAGGATCTGGGGCCAACGTCCTGACTTTC. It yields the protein CASSSLGSGANVLTF.

The CDR3, as DNA: TGCGCCAGCAGTGACGGGGGATCCAATGAGCAGTTCTTC. Its protein product is CASSDGGSNEQFF. This chain links TRBV10-1 with TRBJ2-1; perhaps TRBD2 as D (6 bases). With 3 bases removed from V and 6 bases from J, the gap between germline ends came to 9 bases. The CDR3 loop spans 13 amino acids. Per germline, CDR1 WNHNN and CDR2 SYGVQD (reference sequence).

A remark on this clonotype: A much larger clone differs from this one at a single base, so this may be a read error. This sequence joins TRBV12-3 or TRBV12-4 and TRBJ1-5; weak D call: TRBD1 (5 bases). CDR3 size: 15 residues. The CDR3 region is CANSPRARDNQPQHF. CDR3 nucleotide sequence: TGTGCCAACAGTCCCAGGGCCAGGGACAATCAGCCCCAGCATTTT.

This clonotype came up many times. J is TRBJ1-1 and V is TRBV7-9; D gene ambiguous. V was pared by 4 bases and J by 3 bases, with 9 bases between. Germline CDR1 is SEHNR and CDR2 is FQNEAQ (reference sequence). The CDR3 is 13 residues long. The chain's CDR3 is CASSSQWDTEAFF. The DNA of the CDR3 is TGTGCCAGCAGCTCCCAATGGGACACTGAAGCTTTCTTT.

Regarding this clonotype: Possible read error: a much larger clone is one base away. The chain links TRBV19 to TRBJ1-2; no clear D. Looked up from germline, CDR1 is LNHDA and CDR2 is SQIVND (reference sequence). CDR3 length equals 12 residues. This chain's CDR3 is CASSIMSDGYIF. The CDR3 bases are TGTGCCAGTAGTATAATGTCGGATGGCTACATCTTC.

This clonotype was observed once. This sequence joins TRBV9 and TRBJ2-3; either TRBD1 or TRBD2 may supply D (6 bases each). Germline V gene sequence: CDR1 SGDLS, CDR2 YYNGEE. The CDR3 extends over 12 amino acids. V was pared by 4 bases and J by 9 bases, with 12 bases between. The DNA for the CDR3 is TGTGCCAGCAGCTCAGGGGCGGGAACGCAGTATTTT. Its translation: CASSSGAGTQYF.

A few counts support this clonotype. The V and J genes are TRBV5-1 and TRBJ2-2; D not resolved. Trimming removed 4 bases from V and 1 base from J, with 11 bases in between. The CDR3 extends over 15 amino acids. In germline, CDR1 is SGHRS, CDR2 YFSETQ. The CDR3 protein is CASSQDWQNTGELFF. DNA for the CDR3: TGCGCCAGCAGCCAAGATTGGCAGAACACCGGGGAGCTGTTTTTT.

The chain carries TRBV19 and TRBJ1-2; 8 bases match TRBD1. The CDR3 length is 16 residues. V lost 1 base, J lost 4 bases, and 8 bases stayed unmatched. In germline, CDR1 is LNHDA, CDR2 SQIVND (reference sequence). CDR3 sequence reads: CASSIASAGGIYGYTF. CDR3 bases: TGTGCCAGTAGTATAGCTTCGGCAGGGGGCATCTATGGCTACACCTTC.

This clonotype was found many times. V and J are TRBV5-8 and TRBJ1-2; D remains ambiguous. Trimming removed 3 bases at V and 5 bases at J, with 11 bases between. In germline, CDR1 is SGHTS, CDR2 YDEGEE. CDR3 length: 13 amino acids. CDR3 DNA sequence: TGTGCCAGCAGCTCCGGCCTGGGATATGGCTACACCTTC. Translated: CASSSGLGYGYTF.

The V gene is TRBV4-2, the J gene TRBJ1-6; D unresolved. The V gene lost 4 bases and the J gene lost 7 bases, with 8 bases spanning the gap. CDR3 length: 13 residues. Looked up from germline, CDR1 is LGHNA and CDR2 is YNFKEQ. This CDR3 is CASSRFLNSPLHF. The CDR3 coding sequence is TGTGCCAGCAGCCGATTCCTGAATTCACCCCTCCACTTT.

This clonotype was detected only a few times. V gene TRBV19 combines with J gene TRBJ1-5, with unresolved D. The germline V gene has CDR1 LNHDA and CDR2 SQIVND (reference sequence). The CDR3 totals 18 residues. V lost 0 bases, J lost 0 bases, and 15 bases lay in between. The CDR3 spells CASSIDLGSGISNQPQHF. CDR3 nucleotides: TGTGCCAGTAGTATAGATCTGGGGTCCGGGATTAGCAATCAGCCCCAGCATTTT.

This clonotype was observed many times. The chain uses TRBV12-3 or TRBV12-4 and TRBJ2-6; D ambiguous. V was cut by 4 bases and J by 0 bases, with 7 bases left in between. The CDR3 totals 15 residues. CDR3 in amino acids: CASSSPTSGANVLTF. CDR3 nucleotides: TGTGCCAGCAGTTCCCCTACCTCTGGGGCCAACGTCCTGACTTTC.

The CDR3 DNA reads as TGTGCCAGCAGCCGGACTAGCGGGAGGGTTCTGTACGAGCAGTACTTC. Residues: CASSRTSGRVLYEQYF. The chain joins TRBV7-2 to TRBJ2-7; 15 bases align to TRBD2. Trimming removed 5 bases from V and 4 bases from J; junction bases left unmatched: 6. Germline CDR1 reads SGHTA; CDR2 reads FQGNSA. This CDR3 is 16 amino acids long.

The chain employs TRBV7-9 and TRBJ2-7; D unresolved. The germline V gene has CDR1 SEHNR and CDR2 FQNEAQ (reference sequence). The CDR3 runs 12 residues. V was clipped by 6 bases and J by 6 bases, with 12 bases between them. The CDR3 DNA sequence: TGTGCCAGCAGTTTACGTCCGGGCGAGCAGTACTTC. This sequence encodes CASSLRPGEQYF.

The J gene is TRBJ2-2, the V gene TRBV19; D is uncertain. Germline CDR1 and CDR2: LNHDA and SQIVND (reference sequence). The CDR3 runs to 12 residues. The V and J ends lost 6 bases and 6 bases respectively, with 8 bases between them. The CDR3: CASRLVAGELFF. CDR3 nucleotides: TGTGCCAGTAGGTTAGTGGCCGGGGAGCTGTTTTTT.

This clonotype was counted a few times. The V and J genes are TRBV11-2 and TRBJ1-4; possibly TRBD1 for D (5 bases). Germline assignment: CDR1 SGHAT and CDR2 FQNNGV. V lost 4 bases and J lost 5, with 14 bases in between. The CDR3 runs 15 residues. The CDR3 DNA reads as TGTGCCAGCAGCTCTCAGGGCCAGCCCAATGAAAAACTGTTTTTT. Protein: CASSSQGQPNEKLFF.